The rows below give T cell receptor beta chains drawn from one sample of a study of blood T cell repertoires in COVID-19. Using immunoSEQ multiplex PCR, the repertoire was profiled, and TCRdb retains in-frame clones only, with some absent. This sample has approximately 210,000 clones, with 88% found just once. The sample taken for sequencing was peripheral blood. All receptors come from a man aged 70 or older with acute or convalescent COVID-19. Both conserved end residues are part of each CDR3. D genes are given only for firm matches. Clone size is not always given. Where it is, it says once, few, many or a class for expanded clones.

D gene	J gene	clone size	V gene	CDR3 DNA	CDR3 protein
-	TRBJ1-1	-	TRBV27	TGTGCCAGCAGTTTCGGGGGGGGGCCTGAAGCTTTCTTT	CASSFGGGPEAFF
-	TRBJ1-1	-	TRBV10-3	TGTGCCATCAGTGATAGGGTCGGAGGCACTGAAGCTTTCTTT	CAISDRVGGTEAFF
TRBD1	TRBJ2-1	-	TRBV10-3	TGTGCCATCAGCCGGACAGGAAGCGGTGGGGATGAGCAGTTCTTC	CAISRTGSGGDEQFF
-	TRBJ2-6	-	TRBV28	TGTGCCACCGGGGAGTCGGGGGCCAACGTCCTGACTTTC	CATGESGANVLTF
TRBD1	TRBJ2-5	-	TRBV7-2	TGTGCCAGCAGCTTAGCGACAGGGGGCGGTCAAGAGACCCAGTACTTC	CASSLATGGGQETQYF
TRBD1	TRBJ2-5	-	TRBV27	TGTGCCAGCAGTTACTCGCAGGGGGCTCAAGAGACCCAGTACTTC	CASSYSQGAQETQYF
TRBD2	TRBJ2-7	-	TRBV13	TGTGCCAGCAGCTTAGTTAGCGGGGGCCCCTACGAGCAGTACTTC	CASSLVSGGPYEQYF
TRBD2	TRBJ2-2	-	TRBV5-8	TGTGCCAGCAGCTCCCGAATGAGCGGGAGTCGGTCCGGGGAGCTGTTTTTT	CASSSRMSGSRSGELFF
TRBD1	TRBJ1-5	-	TRBV5-6	TGTGCCAGCAGCTTGGGACAGGGTTATCAGCCCCAGCATTTT	CASSLGQGYQPQHF
-	TRBJ2-3	-	TRBV9	TGTGCCAGCAGCGTAGTTAGCGGAGGATTTAGCACAGATACGCAGTATTTT	CASSVVSGGFSTDTQYF
TRBD1	TRBJ2-2	-	TRBV18	TGTGCCAGCTCACCACAGAGGACAGGGAACACCGGGGAGCTGTTTTTT	CASSPQRTGNTGELFF
-	TRBJ1-6	-	TRBV19	TGTGCCAGTAGTATATCAGGGGCCAATTCACCCCTCCACTTT	CASSISGANSPLHF
-	TRBJ2-2	-	TRBV10-3	TGTGCCATCAGTGAGTCAGGGTGGAGGTGGGAGCGGAACACCGGGGAGCTGTTTTTT	CAISESGWRWERNTGELFF
-	TRBJ2-5	-	TRBV19	TGTGCCAGTAGGGGGGGGCTCCAAGAGACCCAGTACTTC	CASRGGLQETQYF
-	TRBJ2-3	-	TRBV11-3	TGTGCCAGCAGCCCCAGTGGAGATACGCAGTATTTT	CASSPSGDTQYF
TRBD2	TRBJ2-1	many	TRBV18	TGTGCCAGCTCACTTGACTTTGGGACTAGTTACAATGAGCAGTTCTTC	CASSLDFGTSYNEQFF
TRBD2	TRBJ2-2	-	TRBV27	TGTGCCAGCATCTTAGGGACTAGCGGGAGCTTGGCGGAGCTGTTTTTT	CASILGTSGSLAELFF
-	TRBJ2-7	once	TRBV2	TGTGCCAGCAGCGGACTGTCCTCCTACGAGCAGTACTTC	CASSGLSSYEQYF
-	TRBJ2-5	-	TRBV15	TGTGCCACCAGCAGAGCCGACAGCCAAGAGACCCAGTACTTC	CATSRADSQETQYF
-	TRBJ1-2	once	TRBV6-5	TGTGCCAGCTCTCAACAGGAATCTTATGGCTACACCTTC	CASSQQESYGYTF
TRBD1	TRBJ2-7	few	TRBV11-2	TGTGCCAGCAGCTTCGACAGGGCGAGGGACGAGCAGTACTTC	CASSFDRARDEQYF
-	TRBJ1-1	-	TRBV9	TGTGCCAGCAGCGTAGGGGGAACTGGAGGGGCGAACACTGAAGCTTTCTTT	CASSVGGTGGANTEAFF
-	TRBJ2-7	once	TRBV7-2	TGTGCCAGCAGCTTAGCGAAGGGAACAGGTCCCTCCTACGAGCAGTACTTC	CASSLAKGTGPSYEQYF
TRBD1	TRBJ2-2	few	TRBV7-3	TGTGCCAGCAGCTTAACCGGGACAGGGGGGACCGGGGAGCTGTTTTTT	CASSLTGTGGTGELFF
TRBD1	TRBJ1-1	-	TRBV9	TGTGCCAGCAGCGCGGGCCAGGGGGCGGTGTCCACTGAAGCTTTCTTT	CASSAGQGAVSTEAFF
-	TRBJ2-7	-	TRBV28	TGTGCCAGCAGTTTAGTCAGGTCCCACGAGCAGTACTTC	CASSLVRSHEQYF
-	TRBJ1-3	-	TRBV19	TGTGCCAGTAGTATGAGGACATTGTCTGGAAACACCATATATTTT	CASSMRTLSGNTIYF
-	TRBJ2-1	-	TRBV7-3	TGTGCCAGCAGCTTAACGTCCGAGGGTACTGAGCAGTTCTTC	CASSLTSEGTEQFF
TRBD1	TRBJ2-3	-	TRBV15	TGTGCCACCAGCAGCCGCACAGGGGGCGCGTTAGATACGCAGTATTTT	CATSSRTGGALDTQYF
-	TRBJ2-2	-	TRBV24-1	TGTGCCACCAGGCGGGAAAGTGACACCGGGGAGCTGTTTTTT	CATRRESDTGELFF
TRBD2	TRBJ2-7	-	TRBV3-1/TRBV3-2	TGTGCCAGCAGCCGAGGACTAGCGGGGGCATTGTACGAGCAGTACTTC	CASSRGLAGALYEQYF
-	TRBJ1-1	-	TRBV29-1	TGCAGCGGATCAGGGTTCGGGACTGAAGCTTTCTTT	CSGSGFGTEAFF
-	TRBJ2-2	-	TRBV7-8	TGTGCCAGCAAGATAGGCGGGGTCGGGGAGCTGTTTTTT	CASKIGGVGELFF
-	TRBJ1-6	-	TRBV3-1/TRBV3-2	TGTGCCAGCAGCCAAGAGCCCCCGGGGGTGAATTCACCCCTCCACTTT	CASSQEPPGVNSPLHF
TRBD1	TRBJ2-7	once	TRBV5-6	TGTGCCAGCACCCTACAGGGGGCCAGCTCCTACGAGCAGTACTTC	CASTLQGASSYEQYF
-	TRBJ1-2	-	TRBV7-8	TGTGCCAGCAGCGTGCGGACAGACTATGGCTACACCTTC	CASSVRTDYGYTF
-	TRBJ1-3	-	TRBV5-1	TGCGCCAGCAGTTTTCAGGGGTCTGGAAACACCATATATTTT	CASSFQGSGNTIYF
-	TRBJ2-6	-	TRBV19	TGTGCCAGTAGTATTCGGAGTTCTGGGGCCAACGTCCTGACTTTC	CASSIRSSGANVLTF
TRBD2	TRBJ2-5	-	TRBV7-9	TGTGCCAGCAGCATAGGACTAGCGGAAGAGACCCAGTACTTC	CASSIGLAEETQYF
-	TRBJ1-2	-	TRBV7-9	TGTGCCAGCTCTAAGGGGGACTATGGCTACACCTTC	CASSKGDYGYTF
-	TRBJ2-1	-	TRBV9	TGTGCCAGCAGCGTAGCTGTCAGGGCGGATGAGCAGTTCTTC	CASSVAVRADEQFF
TRBD2	TRBJ2-7	-	TRBV6-5	TGTGCCAGCAGTCTACTAGCGGCAAGCTACGAGCAGTACTTC	CASSLLAASYEQYF
TRBD2	TRBJ2-7	-	TRBV14	TGTGCCAGCAGCCAAGATGTTAGGGGACTAGCGTACTTC	CASSQDVRGLAYF
TRBD1	TRBJ2-7	many	TRBV12-3/TRBV12-4	TGTGCCAGCAGTTTACAGGGGGCGGGCGAGCAGTACTTC	CASSLQGAGEQYF
-	TRBJ1-3	-	TRBV4-2	TGTGCCAGCAGCCAAGACCCGGGGGCTGGAAACACCATATATTTT	CASSQDPGAGNTIYF
TRBD2	TRBJ2-5	-	TRBV19	TGTGCCAGTAGCCTTGAGTCTAGCGGGAGGGCCCGGGAGACCCAGTACTTC	CASSLESSGRARETQYF